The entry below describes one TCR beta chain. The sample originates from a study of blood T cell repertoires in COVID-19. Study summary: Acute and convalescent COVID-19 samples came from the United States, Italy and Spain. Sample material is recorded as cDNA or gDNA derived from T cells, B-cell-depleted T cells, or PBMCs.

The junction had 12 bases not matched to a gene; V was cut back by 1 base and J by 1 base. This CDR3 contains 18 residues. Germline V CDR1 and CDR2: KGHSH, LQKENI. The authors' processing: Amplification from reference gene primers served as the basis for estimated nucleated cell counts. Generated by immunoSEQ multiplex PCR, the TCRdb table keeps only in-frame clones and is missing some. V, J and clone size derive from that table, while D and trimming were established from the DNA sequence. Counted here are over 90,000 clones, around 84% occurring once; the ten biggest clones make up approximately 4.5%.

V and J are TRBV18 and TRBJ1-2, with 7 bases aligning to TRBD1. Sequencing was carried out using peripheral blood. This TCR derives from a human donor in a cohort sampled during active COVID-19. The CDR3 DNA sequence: TGTGCCAGCTCACCACGTTCCTATCGACAGGGACGTAACTATGGCTACACCTTC. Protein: CASSPRSYRQGRNYGYTF. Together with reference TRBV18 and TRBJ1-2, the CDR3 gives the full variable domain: NAGVMQNPRHLVRRRGQEARLRCSPMKGHSHVYWYRQLPEEGLKFMVYLQKENIIDESGMPKERFSAEFPKEGPSILRIQQVVRGDSAAYFCASSPRSYRQGRNYGYTFGSGTRLTVV.